This TCR beta chain appears in the sequencing data of a study of response to subunit inactivated influenza vaccine. A single record per CDR3 protein comes from TCRdb applying MiXCR to the RT-PCR reads. The sample records about 540,000 distinct CDR3 sequences, less than 25% being singletons. In this sample, this clonotype turned up a few times. The CDR3 has 13 amino acids. V gave up 5 bases and J gave up 6 bases, with 11 bases separating them. Germline lookup yields CDR1 SNHLY and CDR2 FYNNEI. These data also featured in a second study, about T cells expressing NK-cell markers. That source notes: cDNA encoding TCR beta was synthesized via 5'RACE template switching incorporating UMIs.

The chain combines TRBV2 with TRBJ2-1, with D perhaps matching TRBD1 (5 bases). The source was CD4+ T cells sorted from PBMCs, collected 11 to 12 days after vaccination. The clonotype comes from a man in his forties or fifties who received an inactivated influenza vaccine. CDR3 in amino acids: CASSKTELNEQFF. In DNA, the CDR3 is TGTGCCAGCAGTAAGACAGAGCTCAATGAGCAGTTCTTC.